This passage covers 21 T cell receptor beta chains from one sample sequenced in a study of blood T cell repertoires in COVID-19. Clones were sequenced by immunoSEQ multiplex PCR, and TCRdb holds only the in-frame ones, with some missing. The sample holds approximately 210,000 clones, around 84% seen once. Sequenced sample: PBMCs or T cells enriched from blood (not recorded which). The receptors here all came from a man aged 30 to 45 with acute COVID-19.

The chain combines TRBV6-5 with TRBJ2-5; D is unclear. The V gene lost 6 bases and the J gene lost 7 bases, with 15 bases spanning the gap. This CDR3 spans 13 amino acids. In germline, CDR1 is MNHEY, CDR2 SVGAGI. As DNA, the CDR3 is TGTGCCAGCAGACCTGAAGCGAGGTCGACCCAGTACTTC. Protein sequence: CASRPEARSTQYF.

The gene calls are TRBV14 and TRBJ2-2; no clear D. V lost 1 base and J 5 bases, leaving 8 bases between the germline ends. The CDR3 consists of 14 residues. Germline V gene sequence: CDR1 SGHDN, CDR2 FVKESK. The CDR3 DNA is TGTGCCAGCAGCCAAGTTATGCGGACCGGGGAGCTGTTTTTT. Translating gives CASSQVMRTGELFF. Full variable domain (outside the CDR3, taken from reference TRBV14 and TRBJ2-2): EAGVTQFPSHSVIEKGQTVTLRCDPISGHDNLYWYRRVMGKEIKFLLHFVKESKQDESGMPNNRFLAERTGGTYSTLKVQPAELEDSGVYFCASSQVMRTGELFFGEGSRLTVL.

The V call is TRBV27, the J call TRBJ1-5, with no clear D. This CDR3 has 15 amino acids. V lost 3 bases, J lost 0 bases, and 9 bases lay in between. The germline gives CDR1 MNHEY, CDR2 SMNVEV (reference sequence). The CDR3 reads CASSLSGVSNQPQHF. The CDR3, as DNA: TGTGCCAGCAGTTTGTCCGGGGTTAGCAATCAGCCCCAGCATTTT.

This chain connects TRBV19 to TRBJ2-3; weak D call: TRBD2 (6 bases). This CDR3 contains 17 residues. Trimming removed 8 bases from V and 4 bases from J, with 25 bases in between. CDR1 is LNHDA and CDR2 is SQIVND in the germline V gene (reference sequence). The CDR3 region is CASQKRGRSERADTQYF. The CDR3 DNA is TGTGCCAGTCAAAAAAGAGGGAGGTCGGAGAGGGCAGATACGCAGTATTTT.

The V call is TRBV5-5, the J call TRBJ1-5, with a weak D call TRBD1 (5 bases). The V end was cut by 1 base, the J end by 4 bases, with 12 bases between. Germline-derived CDR1 and CDR2 are SGHKS and YYEKEE (reference sequence). The CDR3 runs 15 residues. CDR3 nucleotide sequence: TGTGCCAGCAGCTTGTGGCAGGGTGGAAATCAGCCCCAGCATTTT. Residues: CASSLWQGGNQPQHF.

This sequence joins TRBV4-2 and TRBJ2-2, with 8 bases identical to TRBD2. V lost 0 bases to trimming and J lost 3 bases; unmatched junction nucleotides: 3. The CDR3 contains 16 residues. Germline V lookup: CDR1 LGHNA, CDR2 YNFKEQ. CDR3 region: CASSQDAGGDTGELFF. Here the CDR3 DNA reads TGTGCCAGCAGCCAAGATGCGGGGGGCGACACCGGGGAGCTGTTTTTT.

This CDR3 is CASSLRDGYGYTF. The CDR3 nucleotides read TGCGCCAGCAGCTTGAGAGATGGCTATGGCTACACCTTC. The V gene is TRBV5-1, the J gene TRBJ1-2; no clear D. Trimming shortened V by 1 base and J by 4 bases, and 8 bases separated the two germline ends. The CDR3 totals 13 residues. CDR1 SGHRS and CDR2 YFSETQ come from the germline V gene. The whole variable domain, remainder taken from reference TRBV5-1 and TRBJ1-2, is KAGVTQTPRYLIKTRGQQVTLSCSPISGHRSVSWYQQTPGQGLQFLFEYFSETQRNKGNFPGRFSGRQFSNSRSEMNVSTLELGDSALYLCASSLRDGYGYTFGSGTRLTVV.

The chain has TRBV27 and TRBJ1-2, with TRBD1 matching over 11 bases. This CDR3 comprises 17 residues. The germline CDR1 and CDR2 sequences are MNHEY and SMNVEV (reference sequence). The V gene end was trimmed by 4 bases and the J gene end by 4 bases; junction bases not matched to a gene: 11. Written as DNA, the CDR3 is TGTGCCAGCAGTTCCTGGACAGGGGGCGAAGGTAGCTATGGCTACACCTTC. Translating gives CASSSWTGGEGSYGYTF.

CDR3 residues: CASGLKGNTEAFF. For the CDR3, the DNA is TGCGCCAGTGGGCTTAAAGGGAACACTGAAGCTTTCTTT. V gene TRBV10-2 combines with J gene TRBJ1-1; D is unclear. The V gene's germline CDR1 is WSHSY and CDR2 SAAADI. With 9 bases removed from V and 1 base from J, the gap between germline ends came to 12 bases. The CDR3 is made up of 13 amino acids.

The J gene is TRBJ1-2, the V gene TRBV14; D is undetermined. Looked up from germline, CDR1 is SGHDN and CDR2 is FVKESK. V was trimmed by 0 bases and J by 6 bases, leaving 14 bases between them. The CDR3 has 15 amino acids. The CDR3 DNA reads as TGTGCCAGCAGCCAAGATAATCGCGTCTTTAATGGCTACACCTTC. Translation: CASSQDNRVFNGYTF.

J is TRBJ2-1 and V is TRBV14; 10 bases line up with TRBD2. The CDR3 runs 18 residues. Germline CDR1 SGHDN, CDR2 FVKESK. The V segment lost 2 bases and the J segment 8 bases; nucleotides outside the gene matches: 15. The CDR3 loop reads CASSQRGEVAGGRDEQFF. The CDR3 DNA follows: TGTGCCAGCAGCCAAAGAGGAGAGGTAGCGGGGGGCCGGGATGAGCAGTTCTTC. Full variable domain (remainder filled in from reference TRBV14 and TRBJ2-1): EAGVTQFPSHSVIEKGQTVTLRCDPISGHDNLYWYRRVMGKEIKFLLHFVKESKQDESGMPNNRFLAERTGGTYSTLKVQPAELEDSGVYFCASSQRGEVAGGRDEQFFGPGTRLTVL.

J is TRBJ1-2 and V is TRBV7-2; no definite D call. V dropped 4 bases and J dropped 8 bases, with 23 bases sitting between them. The CDR3 loop spans 16 amino acids. CDR1 and CDR2 (germline): SGHTA, FQGNSA. The CDR3 region is CASSSTVGQALGGYTF. DNA of the CDR3: TGTGCCAGCAGCTCCACCGTTGGTCAGGCCCTTGGAGGCTACACCTTC.

The chain employs TRBV7-3 and TRBJ1-3, with 7 bases that match TRBD1. Trimming took 3 bases from V and 0 from J; bases not matched to a gene: 5. In germline, CDR1 is SGHTA, CDR2 FQGTGA. This CDR3 is 16 amino acids long. The CDR3 DNA is TGTGCCAGCAGCTTCCGGGACAGCCTCTCTGGAAACACCATATATTTT. It yields the protein CASSFRDSLSGNTIYF.

The rearrangement joins TRBV19 to TRBJ2-3; D ambiguous. CDR3 length: 12 amino acids. V gave up 7 bases and J gave up 1 base, with 6 bases separating them. Germline CDR1 LNHDA, CDR2 SQIVND (reference sequence). CDR3 sequence (DNA): TGTGCCAGTAAAGAGGGCACAGATACGCAGTATTTT. Translation: CASKEGTDTQYF.

As regards this clone: Additional DNA sequences in this sample encode the identical CDR3. V is TRBV5-6 and J is TRBJ2-7; TRBD1 is a possible D gene (6 bases). Germline V gives CDR1 SGHDT, CDR2 YYEEEE. This CDR3 contains 14 residues. V lost 1 base and J 4 bases, leaving 12 bases between the germline ends. The CDR3 loop is CASSLWPGAYEQYF. The CDR3 DNA is TGTGCCAGCAGCTTGTGGCCAGGGGCATACGAGCAGTACTTC.

This clone was found a few times. The chain has TRBV6-2 or TRBV6-3 and TRBJ2-2, with D possibly being TRBD1 (6 bases). The V and J ends lost 0 bases and 5 bases respectively, with 16 bases between them. Germline V lookup: CDR1 MNHEY, CDR2 SVGEGT. The CDR3 length is 17 residues. The CDR3 DNA reads TGTGCCAGCAGTTACTCGAGAATTGACAGGAATACCGGGGAGCTGTTTTTT. This codes for CASSYSRIDRNTGELFF.

V and J are TRBV5-5 and TRBJ1-4, with D possibly TRBD1 on 5 matching bases. Germline CDR1 is SGHKS and CDR2 is YYEKEE (reference sequence). Between the trimmed V and J ends, which lost 1 base and 4 bases, there was a span of 11 bases. There are 15 residues in the CDR3. CDR3 amino acids: CASSLRGFLNEKLFF. Here the CDR3 DNA reads TGTGCCAGCAGCTTGCGGGGGTTCCTTAATGAAAAACTGTTTTTT.

The gene calls are TRBV12-3 or TRBV12-4 and TRBJ2-7; 8 bases line up with TRBD2. The CDR3 totals 13 residues. With 8 bases clipped from V and 3 bases from J, the junction kept 6 bases outside the gene matches. In DNA, the CDR3 is TGTGCCAGCGCACGGGGGGGAGTCTACGAGCAGTACTTC. It encodes CASARGGVYEQYF.

On this clone itself: Other DNA sequences in this sample translate to the same CDR3. The rearrangement uses TRBV5-1 and TRBJ2-7; TRBD1 might be the D (8 bases). CDR3 length: 15 amino acids. Germline CDR1 reads SGHRS; CDR2 reads YFSETQ. Trimming removed 4 bases from V and 1 base from J, with 15 bases in between. In nucleotides, the CDR3 is TGCGCCAGCAGCCCCGCACAGGGGGGGTCCTACGAGCAGTACTTC. It is translated as CASSPAQGGSYEQYF.

V and J are TRBV11-2 and TRBJ2-1; a possible D gene is TRBD2 (6 bases). The V end was cut by 1 base, the J end by 7 bases, with 11 bases between. Germline CDR1 reads SGHAT; CDR2 reads FQNNGV. CDR3 size: 14 residues. The CDR3 spells CASSLGLERNEQFF. The CDR3 nucleotides are TGTGCCAGCAGCTTAGGACTAGAGAGGAATGAGCAGTTCTTC.

There are a few counts of this clone. The V call is TRBV27, the J call TRBJ1-4, with 9 bases aligning to TRBD1. The CDR3 has 17 residues. Trimming cost V 1 base and J 9 bases; bases outside gene matches: 12. Looked up from germline, CDR1 is MNHEY and CDR2 is SMNVEV (reference sequence). This CDR3 is CASSLLGGTGTKKKLFF. CDR3 in DNA: TGTGCCAGCAGTTTATTAGGGGGGACAGGGACGAAGAAAAAACTGTTTTTT.